These T cell receptor beta chains were read from a single sample in a study of blood T cell repertoires in COVID-19. Method: immunoSEQ multiplex PCR; TCRdb's copy keeps in-frame clones and lacks some. The sample lists 200,000 to 250,000 clones, approximately 91% seen once, with roughly 2.5% in the top ten. The sequenced sample consisted of peripheral blood. These TCRs come from an older woman with acute or convalescent COVID-19. CDR3s include the opening cysteine and the closing phenylalanine or tryptophan. The order of the fields is D gene, clone size, J gene, V gene, CDR3 protein, CDR3 DNA. A D gene is named only where the DNA matches it firmly. Only some rows state a clone size, as once, few, many or a class for expanded clones.

D: TRBD1; size: NA; J: TRBJ1-3; V: TRBV28; CDR3: CASRTGGSGNTIYF; DNA: TGTGCCAGCAGAACAGGGGGCTCTGGAAACACCATATATTTT
D: TRBD2; size: NA; J: TRBJ2-7; V: TRBV7-2; CDR3: CASSLDPSGYEQYF; DNA: TGTGCCAGCAGCTTAGATCCTAGCGGCTACGAGCAGTACTTC
D: NA; size: NA; J: TRBJ1-1; V: TRBV4-3; CDR3: CASSQGRTVNTEAFF; DNA: TGCGCCAGCAGCCAAGGCAGGACAGTGAACACTGAAGCTTTCTTT
D: TRBD2; size: NA; J: TRBJ2-5; V: TRBV13; CDR3: CASSFWLAGIKETQYF; DNA: TGTGCCAGCAGCTTCTGGCTAGCGGGGATTAAAGAGACCCAGTACTTC
D: NA; size: NA; J: TRBJ1-1; V: TRBV30; CDR3: CAWSVRMTIGDRTEAFF; DNA: TGTGCCTGGAGTGTACGGATGACAATAGGGGATCGCACTGAAGCTTTCTTT
D: NA; size: once; J: TRBJ1-2; V: TRBV3-1/TRBV3-2; CDR3: CASSRTDYGYTF; DNA: TGTGCCAGCAGCCGGACAGACTATGGCTACACCTTC
D: TRBD1; size: NA; J: TRBJ1-3; V: TRBV6-5; CDR3: CAPQGESGNTIYF; DNA: TGTGCCCCCCAGGGGGAATCTGGAAACACCATATATTTT
D: NA; size: NA; J: TRBJ1-2; V: TRBV15; CDR3: CATSRDRTVNYGYTF; DNA: TGTGCCACCAGCAGAGATCGGACTGTGAACTATGGCTACACCTTC
D: NA; size: NA; J: TRBJ2-5; V: TRBV12-3/TRBV12-4; CDR3: CASSLGGEKTQYF; DNA: TGTGCCAGCAGCCTAGGGGGGGAAAAGACCCAGTACTTC
D: NA; size: NA; J: TRBJ1-1; V: TRBV21-1; CDR3: CASSKNVRDLGAEAFF; DNA: TGTGCCAGCAGCAAGAACGTCCGGGATCTGGGTGCTGAAGCTTTCTTT
D: TRBD1; size: NA; J: TRBJ2-3; V: TRBV10-3; CDR3: CASLQGAKTDTQYF; DNA: TGTGCCAGTCTACAGGGGGCTAAAACAGATACGCAGTATTTT
D: TRBD2; size: NA; J: TRBJ2-1; V: TRBV7-2; CDR3: CASSRPGLARSGYNEQFF; DNA: TGTGCCAGCAGCAGACCGGGACTAGCGAGGTCGGGGTACAATGAGCAGTTCTTC
D: TRBD1; size: NA; J: TRBJ1-1; V: TRBV25-1; CDR3: CASSGRQGSTEAFF; DNA: TGTGCCAGCAGTGGGCGACAGGGATCCACTGAAGCTTTCTTT
D: TRBD2; size: NA; J: TRBJ2-1; V: TRBV25-1; CDR3: CASIRGPSGGEQFF; DNA: TGTGCCAGCATTCGGGGACCCTCGGGAGGTGAGCAGTTCTTC
D: NA; size: NA; J: TRBJ2-3; V: TRBV10-3; CDR3: CAIRARLVRTDTQYF; DNA: TGTGCCATCCGTGCGAGGCTAGTTAGGACAGATACGCAGTATTTT
D: TRBD1; size: NA; J: TRBJ1-4; V: TRBV2; CDR3: CASIRDRDYEKLFF; DNA: TGTGCCAGCATCCGGGACAGGGACTATGAAAAACTGTTTTTT
D: TRBD1; size: NA; J: TRBJ1-2; V: TRBV25-1; CDR3: CASSGDRAGYGYTF; DNA: TGTGCCAGCAGTGGTGACAGGGCGGGTTATGGCTACACCTTC
D: TRBD2; size: NA; J: TRBJ2-5; V: TRBV7-8; CDR3: CASSLVEGTSGKGRAQYF; DNA: TGTGCCAGCAGCTTAGTTGAAGGGACTAGCGGGAAGGGTAGGGCCCAGTACTTC
D: NA; size: few; J: TRBJ1-1; V: TRBV7-9; CDR3: CASSLKSLPNTEAFF; DNA: TGTGCCAGCAGCTTAAAATCCCTCCCGAACACTGAAGCTTTCTTT
D: NA; size: NA; J: TRBJ1-5; V: TRBV28; CDR3: CASKGRTRVQPQHF; DNA: TGTGCCAGCAAGGGGAGGACAAGAGTTCAGCCCCAGCATTTT
D: NA; size: NA; J: TRBJ1-6; V: TRBV7-8; CDR3: CASSHQGTPLHF; DNA: TGTGCCAGCAGCCACCAGGGAACACCCCTCCACTTT
D: NA; size: NA; J: TRBJ1-2; V: TRBV7-8; CDR3: CASSIGQYYGYTF; DNA: TGTGCCAGCAGCATAGGACAGTACTATGGCTACACCTTC